The 13 T cell receptor beta chains below all came from one sample that was sequenced in a study of cytomegalovirus exposure and HLA in healthy donors. Primers included in the PCR were 60 Vbeta and 13 Jbeta primers. Sequencing used immunoSEQ multiplex PCR; TCRdb keeps in-frame clones, though not all of them. The sample includes approximately 140,000 clones, 70% to 80% seen only once; the top ten take 13%. What was sequenced was PBMCs. The receptors shown here come from a man aged 35 to 55 in good health and CMV-seropositive.

CDR3 in amino acids: CASRSTSGGGDTQYF. Here the CDR3 DNA reads TGTGCCAGCAGGTCGACTAGCGGGGGGGGAGATACGCAGTATTTT. J is TRBJ2-3 and V is TRBV5-4, with 14 bases identical to TRBD2. The CDR3 is 15 residues long. Trimming cost V 5 bases and J 5 bases; bases outside gene matches: 4. Germline values: CDR1 SGHNT, CDR2 YYREEE (reference sequence). Full variable domain (remainder filled in from reference TRBV5-4 and TRBJ2-3): ETGVTQSPTHLIKTRGQQVTLRCSSQSGHNTVSWYQQALGQGPQFIFQYYREEENGRGNFPPRFSGLQFPNYSSELNVNALELDDSALYLCASRSTSGGGDTQYFGPGTRLTVL.

V and J are TRBV10-3 and TRBJ2-7; 12 bases are shared with TRBD1. The CDR3 extends over 13 amino acids. V dropped 10 bases and J dropped 5; count of bases not matched to a gene: 6. Germline CDR1 and CDR2: ENHRY and SYGVKD. The CDR3 DNA reads TGTGCCACCGGGACAGGGGGCGAAAACGAGCAGTACTTC. Protein product: CATGTGGENEQYF.

The rearrangement joins TRBV30 to TRBJ2-3; 7 bases map to TRBD2. This CDR3 is built from 13 residues. Losses at the gene ends were 5 bases for V and 3 bases for J; bases not matched to a gene: 5. The germline V gene encodes CDR1 GTSNPN and CDR2 SVGIG (reference sequence). CDR3 amino acids: CAWRGGRTDTQYF. CDR3 bases: TGTGCCTGGCGTGGCGGGAGAACAGATACGCAGTATTTT.

The chain uses TRBV5-1 and TRBJ1-1; D is undetermined. Between the trimmed V and J ends, which lost 4 bases and 5 bases, there was a span of 12 bases. The CDR3 is 13 amino acids. Germline CDR1 is SGHRS and CDR2 is YFSETQ. CDR3 region: CASSARRVTEAFF. Here the CDR3 DNA reads TGCGCCAGCAGCGCCCGACGGGTTACTGAAGCTTTCTTT.

The sample holds a few counts of this clone. The rearrangement uses TRBV11-3 and TRBJ2-1; 10 nucleotides match TRBD2. Germline assignment: CDR1 SGHNT and CDR2 YENEEA. The trim removed 5 bases at V and 7 bases at J, leaving 8 bases unmatched. The CDR3 length is 15 residues. Here the CDR3 reads CASSPGSGRRNEQFF. The CDR3 DNA reads TGTGCCAGCAGCCCTGGTAGCGGGAGGAGGAATGAGCAGTTCTTC. Together with reference TRBV11-3 and TRBJ2-1, the CDR3 gives the full variable domain: EAGVVQSPRYKIIEKKQPVAFWCNPISGHNTLYWYLQNLGQGPELLIRYENEEAVDDSQLPKDRFSAERLKGVDSTLKIQPAELGDSAVYLCASSPGSGRRNEQFFGPGTRLTVL.

The rearrangement joins TRBV10-3 to TRBJ2-1; D is unclear. In germline, CDR1 is ENHRY, CDR2 SYGVKD. This CDR3 is 13 amino acids long. V was cut by 2 bases and J by 2 bases, with 4 bases left in between. The CDR3 reads CAISEIAYNEQFF. The DNA for the CDR3 is TGTGCCATCAGTGAGATCGCCTACAATGAGCAGTTCTTC.

This sequence joins TRBV7-9 and TRBJ2-7; D is uncertain. CDR3 length equals 13 residues. V was clipped by 3 bases and J by 2 bases, with 8 bases between them. In germline, CDR1 is SEHNR, CDR2 FQNEAQ (reference sequence). For the CDR3, the DNA is TGTGCCAGCAGCTTCACAGAGACCTACGAGCAGTACTTC. Translating it yields CASSFTETYEQYF.

J is TRBJ2-4 and V is TRBV7-9, with no clear D. Trimming cost V 5 bases and J 7 bases, with 18 bases left between them. Per germline, CDR1 SEHNR and CDR2 FQNEAQ (reference sequence). The CDR3 is 15 amino acids. The CDR3 spells CASSPTHIEPNIQYF. Written as DNA, the CDR3 is TGTGCCAGCAGCCCTACCCATATTGAACCGAACATTCAGTACTTC. The complete variable domain, with remaining parts taken from reference TRBV7-9 and TRBJ2-4, reads DTGVSQNPRHKITKRGQNVTFRCDPISEHNRLYWYRQTLGQGPEFLTYFQNEAQLEKSRLLSDRFSAERPKGSFSTLEIQRTEQGDSAMYLCASSPTHIEPNIQYFGAGTRLSVL.

This clone occurred a few times. The chain joins TRBV7-2 to TRBJ2-1; 7 bases are a match to TRBD2. The germline gives CDR1 SGHTA, CDR2 FQGNSA. CDR3 size: 15 residues. V lost 2 bases to trimming and J lost 0 bases; unmatched junction nucleotides: 1. The CDR3 nucleotides are TGTGCCAGCAGCTTAACTAGCGCCTCCTACAATGAGCAGTTCTTC. Residues: CASSLTSASYNEQFF.

The rearrangement links TRBV18 to TRBJ1-3, with D unresolved. Between the trimmed V and J ends, which lost 3 bases and 2 bases, there was a span of 8 bases. The CDR3 has 14 amino acids. CDR1 is KGHSH and CDR2 is LQKENI in the germline V gene. The CDR3 region has the DNA TGTGCCAGCTCACCCACTGAAACTGGAAACACCATATATTTT. Its protein product is CASSPTETGNTIYF.

The J gene is TRBJ1-2, the V gene TRBV19, with D possibly TRBD1 on 5 matching bases. This CDR3 has 15 amino acids. Germline V lookup: CDR1 LNHDA, CDR2 SQIVND (reference sequence). V dropped 5 bases and J dropped 6 bases, with 19 bases sitting between them. CDR3 nucleotide sequence: TGTGCCAGTAGTCCCCGCCAGGCAGGGCTTAATGGCTACACCTTC. Its protein product is CASSPRQAGLNGYTF.

This chain uses TRBV30 with TRBJ1-6; 7 bases align to TRBD1. Trimming took 0 bases from V and 9 from J; bases not matched to a gene: 8. The CDR3 runs 15 residues. Germline CDR1 GTSNPN, CDR2 SVGIG (reference sequence). This chain's CDR3 is CAWSVMGQRSSPLHF. DNA of the CDR3: TGTGCCTGGAGTGTAATGGGACAGCGATCTTCACCCCTCCACTTT.

This chain uses TRBV4-3 with TRBJ1-4; 10 positions match TRBD1. The germline V gene has CDR1 LGHNA and CDR2 YSLEER. J gave up 7 bases and V 5 bases, and 4 bases lay outside the gene matches. This CDR3 has 14 residues. CDR3 protein: CASSIDRGREKLFF. The DNA of the CDR3 is TGCGCCAGCAGCATCGACAGGGGGCGTGAAAAACTGTTTTTT.